Each of the 10 T cell receptor beta chains below was sequenced from the same sample in a study of blood T cell repertoires in COVID-19. Only in-frame clones appear in the TCRdb table, and some are missing; sequencing was by immunoSEQ multiplex PCR. The sample shows about 99,000 clones, roughly 84% of them seen only once. The material sequenced was peripheral blood. All receptors derive from a human donor in a cohort sampled during active COVID-19.

The chain combines TRBV5-1 with TRBJ1-2, with a weak D call TRBD1 (6 bases). The V end lost 1 base, the J end lost 5 bases, and 12 bases lay between the germline ends. The CDR3 has 14 residues. The germline gives CDR1 SGHRS, CDR2 YFSETQ. The CDR3 sequence is CASSLNRESYGYTF. CDR3 DNA sequence: TGCGCCAGCAGCTTGAACAGGGAATCATATGGCTACACCTTC.

This clone was detected only a few times. This chain uses TRBV19 with TRBJ1-2; D may be TRBD1 (5 bases). Germline loops: CDR1 LNHDA, CDR2 SQIVND (reference sequence). CDR3 size: 13 residues. V was clipped by 4 bases and J by 4 bases, with 10 bases between them. CDR3 loop: CASSTGIGYGYTF. In DNA form, the CDR3 reads TGTGCCAGTAGTACAGGGATTGGCTATGGCTACACCTTC.

V is TRBV27 and J is TRBJ2-5; 7 bases match TRBD1. CDR3 length: 14 amino acids. V dropped 5 bases and J dropped 5; count of bases not matched to a gene: 8. Per the germline V gene, CDR1 is MNHEY and CDR2 is SMNVEV (reference sequence). Here the CDR3 reads CASSILQGSETQYF. The CDR3 nucleotides read TGTGCCAGCAGTATACTACAGGGGAGCGAGACCCAGTACTTC.

V and J are TRBV29-1 and TRBJ1-5, with 9 bases lining up with TRBD1. The germline V gene has CDR1 SQVTM and CDR2 ANQGSEA. Unmatched junction bases numbered 0, after V lost 1 base and J lost 5 bases. The CDR3 sequence is 13 residues long. The CDR3 sequence: CSVEGTGDQPQHF. The CDR3 nucleotides read TGCAGCGTTGAAGGGACAGGGGATCAGCCCCAGCATTTT.

The chain uses TRBV11-3 and TRBJ2-3; possibly TRBD1 for D (5 bases). The ends were cut back, 0 bases at V and 2 bases at J, with 6 bases in the middle. This CDR3 comprises 14 residues. The V gene's germline CDR1 is SGHNT and CDR2 YENEEA. The DNA for the CDR3 is TGTGCCAGCAGCTTAGACAGGGCCACAGATACGCAGTATTTT. Protein sequence: CASSLDRATDTQYF.

The chain carries TRBV7-2 and TRBJ1-6; a weak D match, TRBD1 (5 bases). Germline CDR1 reads SGHTA; CDR2 reads FQGNSA. The CDR3 is 14 amino acids. With 5 bases removed from V and 8 bases from J, the gap between germline ends came to 13 bases. The CDR3 DNA follows: TGTGCCAGCAGCCCCCTCTGGGGGGATTCACCCCTCCACTTT. Protein: CASSPLWGDSPLHF.

This clone was recorded once. The CDR3 region has the DNA TGTGCCTGGAGTGTGGACTCAGAGACCCAGTACTTC. Translated, it gives CAWSVDSETQYF. The rearrangement joins TRBV30 to TRBJ2-5; D perhaps matches TRBD2 (5 bases). From germline, CDR1 is GTSNPN and CDR2 SVGIG (reference sequence). The CDR3 covers 12 residues. With 0 bases removed from V and 4 bases from J, the gap between germline ends came to 6 bases. Using reference TRBV30 and TRBJ2-5 for the parts outside the CDR3, the full variable domain is SQTIHQWPATLVQPVGSPLSLECTVEGTSNPNLYWYRQAAGRGLQLLFYSVGIGQISSEVPQNLSASRPQDRQFILSSKKLLLSDSGFYLCAWSVDSETQYFGPGTRLLVL.

A single count supports this clone. The chain links TRBV5-1 to TRBJ2-6, with 7 bases identical to TRBD1. The CDR3 runs to 19 residues. Germline trimming cut 4 bases from V and 0 bases from J; bases unmatched to any gene: 13. Germline V gene lookup returns CDR1 SGHRS and CDR2 YFSETQ. DNA for the CDR3: TGCGCCAGCAGCCTGCGAATTCGACAGGGTATCTCTGGGGCCAACGTCCTGACTTTC. Encoded protein: CASSLRIRQGISGANVLTF.

The V gene is TRBV12-3 or TRBV12-4, the J gene TRBJ1-2; D is uncertain. Trimming removed 4 bases at V and 2 bases at J, with 5 bases between. This CDR3 is built from 12 residues. The CDR3, as DNA: TGTGCCAGCAGTTCATCCAACTATGGCTACACCTTC. Translating gives CASSSSNYGYTF.

This chain connects TRBV6-5 to TRBJ1-4; 8 bases agree with TRBD1. The CDR3 length is 14 residues. Trimming cost V 6 bases and J 4 bases; bases outside gene matches: 4. CDR1 and CDR2 (germline): MNHEY, SVGAGI. CDR3 sequence reads: CASRRQGSNEKLFF. In nucleotides, the CDR3 is TGTGCCAGCAGGCGACAGGGGAGTAATGAAAAACTGTTTTTT.